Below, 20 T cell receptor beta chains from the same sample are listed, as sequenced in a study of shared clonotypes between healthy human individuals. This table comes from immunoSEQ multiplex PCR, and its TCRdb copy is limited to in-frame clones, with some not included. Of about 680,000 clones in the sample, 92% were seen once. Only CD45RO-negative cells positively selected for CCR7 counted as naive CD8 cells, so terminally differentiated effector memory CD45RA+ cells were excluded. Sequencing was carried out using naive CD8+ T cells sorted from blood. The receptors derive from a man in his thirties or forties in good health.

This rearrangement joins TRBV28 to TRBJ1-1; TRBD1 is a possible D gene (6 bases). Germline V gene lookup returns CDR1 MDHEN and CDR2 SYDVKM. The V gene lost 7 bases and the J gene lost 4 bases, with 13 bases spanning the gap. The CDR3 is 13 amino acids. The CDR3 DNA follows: TGTGCCAGCACCCCTCCAGGGGTCACTGAAGCTTTCTTT. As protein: CASTPPGVTEAFF.

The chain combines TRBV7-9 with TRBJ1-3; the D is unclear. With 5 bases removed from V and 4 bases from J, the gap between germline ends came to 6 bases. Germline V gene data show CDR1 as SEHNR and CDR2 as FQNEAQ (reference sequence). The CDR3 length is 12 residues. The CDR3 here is CASSQGGNTIYF. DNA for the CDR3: TGTGCCAGCAGCCAAGGGGGAAACACCATATATTTT.

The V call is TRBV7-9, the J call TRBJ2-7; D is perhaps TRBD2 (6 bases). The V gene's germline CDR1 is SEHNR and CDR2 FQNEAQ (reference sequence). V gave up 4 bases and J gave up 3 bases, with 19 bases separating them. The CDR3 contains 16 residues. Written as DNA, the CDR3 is TGTGCCAGCAGCTCATATAGACTAGAAGGTATCTACGAGCAGTACTTC. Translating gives CASSSYRLEGIYEQYF.

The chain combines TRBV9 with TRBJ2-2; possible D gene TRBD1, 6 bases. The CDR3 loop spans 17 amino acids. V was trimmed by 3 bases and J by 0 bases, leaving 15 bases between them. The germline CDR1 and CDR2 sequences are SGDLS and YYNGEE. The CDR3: CASSGAPQGTNTGELFF. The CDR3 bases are TGTGCCAGCAGCGGAGCCCCACAGGGTACGAACACCGGGGAGCTGTTTTTT.

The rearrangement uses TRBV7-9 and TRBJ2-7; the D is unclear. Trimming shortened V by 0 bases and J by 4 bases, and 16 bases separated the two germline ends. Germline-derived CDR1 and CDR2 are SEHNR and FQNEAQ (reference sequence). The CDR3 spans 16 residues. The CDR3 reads CASSLAPGSARYEQYF. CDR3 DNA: TGTGCCAGCAGCTTAGCTCCCGGGTCAGCACGGTACGAGCAGTACTTC.

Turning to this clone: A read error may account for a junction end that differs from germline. CDR3 sequence: CASSSGPSHEQYF. Written as DNA, the CDR3 is TGTGCCAGCAGCTCTGGGCCCTCCCACGAGCAGTACTTC. This chain links TRBV11-2 with TRBJ2-7; D is unresolved. CDR3 length: 13 residues. Germline V CDR1 and CDR2: SGHAT, FQNNGV.

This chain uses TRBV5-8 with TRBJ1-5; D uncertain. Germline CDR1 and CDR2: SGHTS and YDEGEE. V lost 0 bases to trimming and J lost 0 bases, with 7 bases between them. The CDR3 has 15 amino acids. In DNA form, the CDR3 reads TGTGCCAGCAGCTTGGGATATGATAGCAATCAGCCCCAGCATTTT. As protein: CASSLGYDSNQPQHF.

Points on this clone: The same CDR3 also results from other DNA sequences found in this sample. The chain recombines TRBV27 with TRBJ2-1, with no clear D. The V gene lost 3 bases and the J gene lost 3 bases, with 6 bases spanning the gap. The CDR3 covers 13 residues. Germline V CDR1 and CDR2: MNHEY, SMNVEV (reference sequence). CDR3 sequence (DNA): TGTGCCAGCAGTTTGTCGAACTACAATGAGCAGTTCTTC. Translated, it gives CASSLSNYNEQFF.

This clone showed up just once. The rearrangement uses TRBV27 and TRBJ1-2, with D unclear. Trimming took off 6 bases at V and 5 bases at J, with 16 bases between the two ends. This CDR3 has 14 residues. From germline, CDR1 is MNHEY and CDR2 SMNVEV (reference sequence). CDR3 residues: CASSSTGPGYGYTF. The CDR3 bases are TGTGCCAGCAGCTCCACGGGCCCTGGGTATGGCTACACCTTC.

CDR3: CASSVEGSGRARHTQYF. The DNA of the CDR3 is TGTGCCAGCAGCGTAGAAGGGAGCGGGAGGGCCCGACATACGCAGTATTTT. The J gene is TRBJ2-3, the V gene TRBV9; 10 bases fit TRBD2. V was clipped by 0 bases and J by 7 bases; unmatched bases: 11. Germline V lookup: CDR1 SGDLS, CDR2 YYNGEE. This CDR3 has 17 amino acids.

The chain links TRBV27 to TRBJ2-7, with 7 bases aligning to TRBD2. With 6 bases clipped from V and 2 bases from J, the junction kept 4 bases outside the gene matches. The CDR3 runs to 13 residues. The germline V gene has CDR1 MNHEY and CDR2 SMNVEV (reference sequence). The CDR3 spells CASSHGRAYEQYF. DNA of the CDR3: TGTGCCAGCAGCCATGGGAGGGCCTACGAGCAGTACTTC.

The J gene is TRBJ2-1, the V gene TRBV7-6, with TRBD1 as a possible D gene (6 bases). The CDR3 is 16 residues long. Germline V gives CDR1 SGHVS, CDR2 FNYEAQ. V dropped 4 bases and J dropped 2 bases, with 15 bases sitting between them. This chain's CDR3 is CASSSAVQGPYNEQFF. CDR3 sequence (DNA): TGTGCCAGCAGCTCCGCCGTACAGGGCCCCTACAATGAGCAGTTCTTC.

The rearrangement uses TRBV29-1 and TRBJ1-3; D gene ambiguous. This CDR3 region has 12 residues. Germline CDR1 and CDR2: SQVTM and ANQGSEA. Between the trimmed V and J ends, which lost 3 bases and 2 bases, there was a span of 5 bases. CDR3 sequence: CSVEEAGNTIYF. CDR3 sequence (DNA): TGCAGCGTTGAGGAGGCTGGAAACACCATATATTTT.

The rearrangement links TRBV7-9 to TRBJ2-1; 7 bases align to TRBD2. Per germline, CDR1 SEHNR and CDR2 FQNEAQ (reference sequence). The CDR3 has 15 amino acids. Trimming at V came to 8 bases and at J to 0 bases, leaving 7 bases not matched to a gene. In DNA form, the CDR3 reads TGTGCCAGCTTACGGGAGGCCAGCTCCTACAATGAGCAGTTCTTC. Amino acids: CASLREASSYNEQFF. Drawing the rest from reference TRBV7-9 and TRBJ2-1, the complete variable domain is DTGVSQNPRHKITKRGQNVTFRCDPISEHNRLYWYRQTLGQGPEFLTYFQNEAQLEKSRLLSDRFSAERPKGSFSTLEIQRTEQGDSAMYLCASLREASSYNEQFFGPGTRLTVL.

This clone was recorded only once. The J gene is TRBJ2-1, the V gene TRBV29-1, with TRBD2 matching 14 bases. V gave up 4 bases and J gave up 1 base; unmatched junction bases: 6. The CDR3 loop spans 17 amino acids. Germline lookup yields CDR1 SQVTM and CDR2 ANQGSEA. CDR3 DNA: TGCAGCGTTGTGGGACTAGCGGGAGAGGGGTCCTACAATGAGCAGTTCTTC. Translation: CSVVGLAGEGSYNEQFF.

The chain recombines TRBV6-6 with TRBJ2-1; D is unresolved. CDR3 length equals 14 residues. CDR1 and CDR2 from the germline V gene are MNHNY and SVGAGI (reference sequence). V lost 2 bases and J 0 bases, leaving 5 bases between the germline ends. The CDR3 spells CASSYRSSYNEQFF. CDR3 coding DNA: TGTGCCAGCAGTTACAGGAGCTCCTACAATGAGCAGTTCTTC.

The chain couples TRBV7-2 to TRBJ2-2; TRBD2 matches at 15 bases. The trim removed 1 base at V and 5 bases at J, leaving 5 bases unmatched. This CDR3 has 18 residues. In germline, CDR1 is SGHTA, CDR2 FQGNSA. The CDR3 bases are TGTGCCAGCAGCTTAGTTCCGGGACTAGCGGGAGGAACCGGGGAGCTGTTTTTT. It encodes CASSLVPGLAGGTGELFF.

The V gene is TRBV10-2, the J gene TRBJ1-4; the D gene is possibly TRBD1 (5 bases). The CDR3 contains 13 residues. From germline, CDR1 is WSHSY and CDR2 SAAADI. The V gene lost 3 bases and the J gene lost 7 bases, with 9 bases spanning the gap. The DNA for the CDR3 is TGCGCCAGCAGTGACAGGGATGGTGAAAAACTGTTTTTT. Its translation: CASSDRDGEKLFF.

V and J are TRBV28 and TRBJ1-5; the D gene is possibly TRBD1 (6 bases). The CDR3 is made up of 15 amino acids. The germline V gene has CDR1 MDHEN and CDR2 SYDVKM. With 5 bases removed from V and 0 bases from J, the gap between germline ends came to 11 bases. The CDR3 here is CASSKTGDSNQPQHF. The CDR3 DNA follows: TGTGCCAGCAGTAAGACAGGAGATAGCAATCAGCCCCAGCATTTT.

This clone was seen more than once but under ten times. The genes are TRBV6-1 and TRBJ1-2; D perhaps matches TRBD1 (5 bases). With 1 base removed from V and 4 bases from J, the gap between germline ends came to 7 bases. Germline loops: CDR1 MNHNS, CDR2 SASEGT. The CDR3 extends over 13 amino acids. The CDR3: CASSEEGIYGYTF. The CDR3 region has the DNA TGTGCCAGCAGTGAAGAGGGGATCTATGGCTACACCTTC.